This TCR beta chain appears in the sequencing data of a study of blood T cell repertoires in COVID-19. Study details: COVID-19 samples collected from the United States, Italy and Spain covered acute and convalescent phases. T cells, B-cell-depleted T cells, or PBMCs supplied cDNA or gDNA.

V was shortened by 5 bases and J by 1 base, with 15 bases between the two germline ends. Germline-derived CDR1 and CDR2 are SGHRS and YFSETQ. This CDR3 comprises 15 residues. In the original processing: Estimation of nucleated cell counts relied on the amplification of reference gene primers. Profiled with immunoSEQ multiplex PCR; TCRdb holds only in-frame clones, not every one. V and J calls and clone size are given by that table; D and trimming were obtained from the DNA. The table includes more than 95,000 clones, more than 85% detected once. This clone is a singleton in its sample. The clonotype was recovered from a human donor in a cohort sampled during active COVID-19. This chain connects TRBV5-1 to TRBJ1-1; possible D gene TRBD1, 5 bases. The sequencing input was peripheral blood. In DNA form, the CDR3 reads TGCGCCAGCAGAAGTCGGACACGGACGAACACTGAAGCTTTCTTT. As protein: CASRSRTRTNTEAFF.